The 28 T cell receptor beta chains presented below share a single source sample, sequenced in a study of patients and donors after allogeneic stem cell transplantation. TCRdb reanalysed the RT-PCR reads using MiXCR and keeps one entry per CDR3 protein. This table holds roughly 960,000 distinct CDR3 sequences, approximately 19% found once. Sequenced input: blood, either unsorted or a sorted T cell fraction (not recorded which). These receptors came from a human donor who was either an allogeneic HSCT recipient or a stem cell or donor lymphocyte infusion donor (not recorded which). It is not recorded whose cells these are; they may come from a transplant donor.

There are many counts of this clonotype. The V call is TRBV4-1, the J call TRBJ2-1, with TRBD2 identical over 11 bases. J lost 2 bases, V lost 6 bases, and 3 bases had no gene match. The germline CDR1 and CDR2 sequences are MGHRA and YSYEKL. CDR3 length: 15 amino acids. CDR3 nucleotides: TGCGCCAGCAGGTCGACTAGCGGGGCCTACAATGAGCAGTTCTTC. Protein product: CASRSTSGAYNEQFF.

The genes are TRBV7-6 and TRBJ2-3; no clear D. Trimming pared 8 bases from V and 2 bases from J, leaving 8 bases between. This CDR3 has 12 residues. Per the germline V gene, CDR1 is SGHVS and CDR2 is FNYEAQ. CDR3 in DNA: TGTGCCAGCGCACAGTCCACAGATACGCAGTATTTT. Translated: CASAQSTDTQYF.

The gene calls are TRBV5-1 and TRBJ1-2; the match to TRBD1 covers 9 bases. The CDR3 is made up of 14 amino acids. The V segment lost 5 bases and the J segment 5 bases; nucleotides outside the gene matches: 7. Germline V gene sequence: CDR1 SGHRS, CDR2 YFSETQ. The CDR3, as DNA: TGCGCCAGCAGTGTGGACAGGGGAGAGTATGGCTACACCTTC. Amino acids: CASSVDRGEYGYTF.

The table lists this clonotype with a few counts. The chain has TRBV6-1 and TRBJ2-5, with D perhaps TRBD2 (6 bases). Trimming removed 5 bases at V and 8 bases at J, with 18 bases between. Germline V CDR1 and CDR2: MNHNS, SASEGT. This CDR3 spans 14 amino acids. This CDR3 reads CASSMGLPRGTQYF. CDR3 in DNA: TGTGCCAGCAGTATGGGACTCCCTAGGGGTACCCAGTACTTC.

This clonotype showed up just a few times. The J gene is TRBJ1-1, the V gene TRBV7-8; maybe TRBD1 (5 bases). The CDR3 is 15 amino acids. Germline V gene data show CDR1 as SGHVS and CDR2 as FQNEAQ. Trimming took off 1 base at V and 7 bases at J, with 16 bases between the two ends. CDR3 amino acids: CASSLGGQTSFEAFF. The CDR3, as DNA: TGTGCCAGCAGCTTAGGGGGCCAAACCTCCTTTGAAGCTTTCTTT.

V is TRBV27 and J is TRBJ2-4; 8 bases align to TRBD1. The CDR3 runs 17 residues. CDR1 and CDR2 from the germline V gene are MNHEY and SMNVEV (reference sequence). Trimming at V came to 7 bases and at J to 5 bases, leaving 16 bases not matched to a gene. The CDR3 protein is CASTPFGTGSYQNIQYF. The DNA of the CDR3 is TGTGCCAGCACTCCCTTCGGGACAGGATCCTACCAAAACATTCAGTACTTC.

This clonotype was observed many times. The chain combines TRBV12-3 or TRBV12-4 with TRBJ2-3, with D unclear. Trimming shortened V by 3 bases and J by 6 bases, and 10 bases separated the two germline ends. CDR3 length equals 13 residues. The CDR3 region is CASSLVGWDTQYF. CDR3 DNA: TGTGCCAGCAGTTTGGTCGGCTGGGATACGCAGTATTTT.

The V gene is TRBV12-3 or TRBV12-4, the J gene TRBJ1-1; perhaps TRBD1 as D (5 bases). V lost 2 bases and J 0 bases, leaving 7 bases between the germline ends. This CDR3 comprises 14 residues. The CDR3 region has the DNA TGTGCCAGCAGTTTATGGGGCATGAACACTGAAGCTTTCTTT. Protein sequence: CASSLWGMNTEAFF.

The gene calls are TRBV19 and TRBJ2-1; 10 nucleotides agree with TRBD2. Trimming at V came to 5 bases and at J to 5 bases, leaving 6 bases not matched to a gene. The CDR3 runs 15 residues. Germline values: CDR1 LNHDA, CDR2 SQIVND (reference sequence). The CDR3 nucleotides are TGTGCCAGTAGTTTCCAGCGGGGGGGGAACAATGAGCAGTTCTTC. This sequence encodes CASSFQRGGNNEQFF.

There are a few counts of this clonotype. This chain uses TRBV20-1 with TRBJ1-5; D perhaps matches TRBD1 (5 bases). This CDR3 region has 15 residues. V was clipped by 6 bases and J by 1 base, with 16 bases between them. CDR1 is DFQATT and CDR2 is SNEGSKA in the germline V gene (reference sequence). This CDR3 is CSAIRDSGSNQPQHF. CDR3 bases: TGCAGTGCGATCCGGGACTCGGGGAGCAATCAGCCCCAGCATTTT.

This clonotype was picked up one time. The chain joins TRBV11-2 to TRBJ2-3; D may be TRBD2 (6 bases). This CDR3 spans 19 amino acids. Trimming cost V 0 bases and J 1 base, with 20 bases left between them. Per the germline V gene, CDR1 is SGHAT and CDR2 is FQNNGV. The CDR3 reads CASSLDLRTVGSGTDTQYF. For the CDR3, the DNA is TGTGCCAGCAGCTTAGATCTGAGGACGGTCGGGAGTGGCACAGATACGCAGTATTTT.

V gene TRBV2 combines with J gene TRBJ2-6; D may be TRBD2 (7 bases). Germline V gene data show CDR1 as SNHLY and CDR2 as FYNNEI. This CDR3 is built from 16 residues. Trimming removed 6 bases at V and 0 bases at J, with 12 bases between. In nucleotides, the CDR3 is TGTGCCAGCAGGGGGGGGCCGGGCTCTGGGGCCAACGTCCTGACTTTC. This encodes CASRGGPGSGANVLTF.

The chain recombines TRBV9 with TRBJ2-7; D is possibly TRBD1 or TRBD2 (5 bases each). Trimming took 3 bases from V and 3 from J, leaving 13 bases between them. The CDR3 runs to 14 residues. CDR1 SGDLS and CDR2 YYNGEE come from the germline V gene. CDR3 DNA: TGTGCCAGCAGCGAGAGGGACGTCGACTACGAGCAGTACTTC. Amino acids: CASSERDVDYEQYF.

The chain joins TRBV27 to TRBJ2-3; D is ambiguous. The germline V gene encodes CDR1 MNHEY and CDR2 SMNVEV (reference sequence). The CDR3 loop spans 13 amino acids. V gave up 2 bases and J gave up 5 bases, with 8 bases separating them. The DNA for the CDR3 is TGTGCCAGCAGTTTAAATCCGAGAGATACGCAGTATTTT. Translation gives CASSLNPRDTQYF.

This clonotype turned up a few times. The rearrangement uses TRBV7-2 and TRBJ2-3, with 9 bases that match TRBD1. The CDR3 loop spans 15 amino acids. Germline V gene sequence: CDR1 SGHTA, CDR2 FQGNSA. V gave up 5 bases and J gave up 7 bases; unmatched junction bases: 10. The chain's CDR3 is CASSPPGQGINTQYF. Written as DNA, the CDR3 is TGTGCCAGCAGCCCACCGGGACAGGGAATTAATACGCAGTATTTT.

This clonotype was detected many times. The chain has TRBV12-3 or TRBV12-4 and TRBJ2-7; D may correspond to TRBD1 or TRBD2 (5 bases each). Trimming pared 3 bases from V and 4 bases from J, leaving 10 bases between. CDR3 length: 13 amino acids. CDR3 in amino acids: CASSFRGAYEQYF. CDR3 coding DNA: TGTGCCAGCAGTTTCAGAGGGGCTTACGAGCAGTACTTC.

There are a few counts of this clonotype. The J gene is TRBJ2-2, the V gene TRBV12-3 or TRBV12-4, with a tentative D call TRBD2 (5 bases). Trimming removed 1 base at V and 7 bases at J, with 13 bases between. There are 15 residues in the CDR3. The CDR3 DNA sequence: TGTGCCAGCAGTTTAGACCCTAGCAAGGTCGGGGAGCTGTTTTTT. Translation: CASSLDPSKVGELFF.

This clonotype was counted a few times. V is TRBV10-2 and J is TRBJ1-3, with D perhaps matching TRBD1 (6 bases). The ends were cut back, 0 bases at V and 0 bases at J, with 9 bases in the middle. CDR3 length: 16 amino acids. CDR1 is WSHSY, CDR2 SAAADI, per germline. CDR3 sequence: CASSESRGGSGNTIYF. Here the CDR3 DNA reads TGCGCCAGCAGTGAGTCCAGAGGGGGCTCTGGAAACACCATATATTTT.

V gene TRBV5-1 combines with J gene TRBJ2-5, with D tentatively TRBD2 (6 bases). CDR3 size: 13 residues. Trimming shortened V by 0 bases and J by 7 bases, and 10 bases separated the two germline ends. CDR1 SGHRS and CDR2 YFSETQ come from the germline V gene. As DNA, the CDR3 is TGCGCCAGCAGCTTGGATCGGCGGGGGACCCAGTACTTC. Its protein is CASSLDRRGTQYF.

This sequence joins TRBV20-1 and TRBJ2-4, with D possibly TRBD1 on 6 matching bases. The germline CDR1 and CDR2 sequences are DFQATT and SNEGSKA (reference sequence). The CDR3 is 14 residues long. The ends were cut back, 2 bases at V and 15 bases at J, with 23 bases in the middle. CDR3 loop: CSARSNREGISVYF. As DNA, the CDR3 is TGCAGTGCTAGATCTAACAGGGAAGGTATTTCGGTGTACTTC.

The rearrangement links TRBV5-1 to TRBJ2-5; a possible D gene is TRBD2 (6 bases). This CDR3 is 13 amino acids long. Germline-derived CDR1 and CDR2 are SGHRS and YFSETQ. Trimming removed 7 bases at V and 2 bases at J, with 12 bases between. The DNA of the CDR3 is TGCGCCAGCGCGGGTAGCGGTCAAGAGACCCAGTACTTC. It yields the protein CASAGSGQETQYF.

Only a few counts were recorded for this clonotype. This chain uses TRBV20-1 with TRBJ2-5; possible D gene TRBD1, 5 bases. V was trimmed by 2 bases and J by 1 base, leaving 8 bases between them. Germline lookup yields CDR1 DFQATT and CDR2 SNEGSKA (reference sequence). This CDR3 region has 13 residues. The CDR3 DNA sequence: TGCAGTGCTAGACTGGGGCCCCAAGAGACCCAGTACTTC. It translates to CSARLGPQETQYF.

This CDR3 reads CASSPFYGSSTDTQYF. The CDR3 DNA reads TGTGCCAGCAGTCCCTTCTATGGCTCTAGCACAGATACGCAGTATTTT. The chain links TRBV6-1 to TRBJ2-3; no firm D call. CDR1 and CDR2 from the germline V gene are MNHNS and SASEGT. There are 16 residues in the CDR3. V shed 5 bases and J shed 0 bases, with 15 bases lying between them.

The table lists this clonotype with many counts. The CDR3 loop reads CASSRGREQFF. CDR3 sequence (DNA): TGTGCCAGCAGTAGGGGTAGGGAGCAGTTCTTC. V gene TRBV6-5 combines with J gene TRBJ2-1; D is perhaps TRBD1 (5 bases). Between the trimmed V and J ends, which lost 5 bases and 10 bases, there was a span of 9 bases. This CDR3 is built from 11 residues. CDR1 and CDR2 from the germline V gene are MNHEY and SVGAGI.

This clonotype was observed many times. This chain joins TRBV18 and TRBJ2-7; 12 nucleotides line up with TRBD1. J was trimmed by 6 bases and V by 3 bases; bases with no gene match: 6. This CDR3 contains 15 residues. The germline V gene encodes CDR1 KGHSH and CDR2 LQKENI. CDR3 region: CASSPLGQGAGEQYF. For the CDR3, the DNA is TGTGCCAGCTCACCGCTGGGACAGGGGGCTGGCGAGCAGTACTTC.

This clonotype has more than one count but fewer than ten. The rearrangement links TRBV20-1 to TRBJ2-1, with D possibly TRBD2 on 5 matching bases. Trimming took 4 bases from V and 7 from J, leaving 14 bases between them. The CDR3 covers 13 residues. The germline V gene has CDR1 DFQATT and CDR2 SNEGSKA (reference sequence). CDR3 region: CSAMAAPGNEQFF. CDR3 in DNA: TGCAGTGCTATGGCAGCCCCGGGAAATGAGCAGTTCTTC.

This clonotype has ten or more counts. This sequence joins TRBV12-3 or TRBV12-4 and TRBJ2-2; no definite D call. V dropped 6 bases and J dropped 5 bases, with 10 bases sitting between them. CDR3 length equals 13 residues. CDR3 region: CASRKMGTGELFF. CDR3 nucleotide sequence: TGTGCCAGCAGGAAGATGGGAACCGGGGAGCTGTTTTTT.

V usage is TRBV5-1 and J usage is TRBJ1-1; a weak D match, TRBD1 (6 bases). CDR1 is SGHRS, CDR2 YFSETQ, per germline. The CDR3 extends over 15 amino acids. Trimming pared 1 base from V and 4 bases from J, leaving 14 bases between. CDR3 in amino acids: CASSLYTGLGTEAFF. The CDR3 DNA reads TGCGCCAGCAGCTTGTATACAGGGTTAGGCACTGAAGCTTTCTTT.